A single sample gave rise to the 28 T cell receptor beta chains below, sequenced in a study of response to subunit inactivated influenza vaccine. TCRdb analysed the RT-PCR reads with MiXCR anew, one entry per CDR3 protein. The data show hundreds of thousands of distinct CDR3 sequences, 15% to 18% seen once. The material sequenced was PBMCs from blood, taken about 13 days after vaccination. Receptors originate from a man between 45 and 60 years old who received an inactivated influenza vaccine.

The rearrangement joins TRBV20-1 to TRBJ2-1; 7 bases match TRBD2. CDR1 and CDR2 (germline): DFQATT, SNEGSKA (reference sequence). The CDR3 totals 12 residues. V shed 4 bases and J 6 bases; nucleotides not matched to a gene: 3. CDR3 sequence: CSAKGTINEQFF. CDR3 DNA: TGCAGTGCTAAGGGGACTATCAATGAGCAGTTCTTC.

This clonotype was counted a few times. The genes are TRBV14 and TRBJ1-4, with D unresolved. Trimming pared 5 bases from V and 3 bases from J, leaving 10 bases between. The CDR3 spans 14 residues. In germline, CDR1 is SGHDN, CDR2 FVKESK. This chain's CDR3 is CASSSLGSNEKLFF. The CDR3 nucleotides read TGTGCCAGCAGCTCCTTGGGGTCTAATGAAAAACTGTTTTTT.

Many counts were recorded for this clonotype. This chain connects TRBV25-1 to TRBJ2-1; 8 bases align to TRBD2. The junction had 6 bases not matched to a gene; V was cut back by 2 bases and J by 6 bases. CDR1 is MGHDK, CDR2 SYGVNS, per germline. The CDR3 length is 15 residues. The CDR3 loop reads CASSEHGRAGNEQFF. DNA for the CDR3: TGTGCCAGCAGTGAACACGGGAGGGCCGGCAATGAGCAGTTCTTC.

This clonotype was recorded a few times. This chain links TRBV4-3 with TRBJ1-1; 7 bases are shared with TRBD1. This CDR3 comprises 18 residues. Germline CDR1 and CDR2: LGHNA and YSLEER. V gave up 4 bases and J gave up 2 bases; unmatched junction bases: 16. Written as DNA, the CDR3 is TGCGCCAGCAGCCGGTCTTCAACAACCGGGACAGTAAACACTGAAGCTTTCTTT. Amino acid sequence: CASSRSSTTGTVNTEAFF.

The rearrangement joins TRBV30 to TRBJ2-1; D may be TRBD2 (6 bases). Trimming took off 2 bases at V and 0 bases at J, with 11 bases between the two ends. The CDR3 consists of 15 residues. Germline CDR1 reads GTSNPN; CDR2 reads SVGIG (reference sequence). CDR3 nucleotide sequence: TGTGCCTGGAGTTTAGCGGAGCGCTCCTACAATGAGCAGTTCTTC. It is translated as CAWSLAERSYNEQFF.

The chain couples TRBV5-1 to TRBJ2-1; 9 nucleotides align to TRBD1. Germline V CDR1 and CDR2: SGHRS, YFSETQ. With 1 base clipped from V and 6 bases from J, the junction kept 8 bases outside the gene matches. The CDR3 contains 16 residues. The CDR3 sequence is CASSLSATGGVNEQFF. The CDR3 nucleotides read TGCGCCAGCAGCTTGAGTGCGACAGGGGGTGTCAATGAGCAGTTCTTC.

This clonotype was picked up a small number of times. This chain connects TRBV6-5 to TRBJ2-1, with 11 bases fitting TRBD2. V trimming: 4 bases; J trimming: 1 base; junction bases outside the gene matches: 12. The CDR3 has 19 residues. Per germline, CDR1 MNHEY and CDR2 SVGAGI. Written as DNA, the CDR3 is TGTGCCAGCAGTTCCCGACTAGCGGGGCGAACAAGTTCCTACAATGAGCAGTTCTTC. Protein: CASSSRLAGRTSSYNEQFF.

This clonotype was seen repeatedly, ten times or more. The chain has TRBV6-5 and TRBJ2-7, with D possibly being TRBD1 or TRBD2 (5 bases each). Per the germline V gene, CDR1 is MNHEY and CDR2 is SVGAGI. The CDR3 loop spans 14 amino acids. V was shortened by 0 bases and J by 2 bases, with 8 bases between the two germline ends. The CDR3 DNA follows: TGTGCCAGCAGTTACTCCGGGACGACCTACGAGCAGTACTTC. The encoded protein is CASSYSGTTYEQYF.

The chain is built from TRBV7-9 and TRBJ1-4; 7 nucleotides align to TRBD1. CDR3 length: 15 amino acids. J was trimmed by 6 bases and V by 2 bases; bases with no gene match: 6. CDR1 is SEHNR, CDR2 FQNEAQ, per germline (reference sequence). The CDR3 protein is CASSLRGTADEKLFF. As DNA, the CDR3 is TGTGCCAGCAGCTTAAGAGGGACAGCGGATGAAAAACTGTTTTTT.

This clonotype has more than one count but fewer than ten. The chain recombines TRBV5-1 with TRBJ2-1; 11 bases are a match to TRBD2. Germline values: CDR1 SGHRS, CDR2 YFSETQ. Germline trimming cut 0 bases from V and 4 bases from J; bases unmatched to any gene: 6. The CDR3 contains 17 residues. CDR3 DNA sequence: TGCGCCAGCAGCTTGGCGGGACTAGCGGACTCTTACAATGAGCAGTTCTTC. Residues: CASSLAGLADSYNEQFF.

The sample holds a few counts of this clonotype. The chain links TRBV4-3 to TRBJ1-2; D may be TRBD1 (5 bases). Germline V lookup: CDR1 LGHNA, CDR2 YSLEER. Deletions cut 0 bases from V and 8 bases from J, with 19 bases between. There are 16 residues in the CDR3. The CDR3 region is CASSQEPGGIPYGYTF. The CDR3 DNA sequence: TGCGCCAGCAGCCAAGAACCGGGGGGAATTCCTTACGGCTACACCTTC.

The CDR3 DNA reads TGTGCCAGCAGTCCACCCTCGACAAGATACGAGCAGTACTTC. It yields the protein CASSPPSTRYEQYF. V gene TRBV28 combines with J gene TRBJ2-7; no reliable D call. CDR3 length: 14 amino acids. Per the germline V gene, CDR1 is MDHEN and CDR2 is SYDVKM. Trimming took 5 bases from V and 4 from J, leaving 15 bases between them.

This clonotype was recorded at least ten times. The V call is TRBV20-1, the J call TRBJ1-5, with no clear D. CDR1 and CDR2 (germline): DFQATT, SNEGSKA (reference sequence). The V and J ends lost 8 bases and 2 bases respectively, with 16 bases between them. The CDR3 spans 14 residues. CDR3 region: CSPAKLLGNQPQHF. The CDR3 DNA is TGCAGTCCAGCTAAATTGCTTGGCAATCAGCCCCAGCATTTT.

In this sample, this clonotype turned up a few times. This chain connects TRBV19 to TRBJ2-3, with 12 positions matching TRBD2. In germline, CDR1 is LNHDA, CDR2 SQIVND (reference sequence). The CDR3 runs to 13 residues. J was trimmed by 4 bases and V by 10 bases; bases with no gene match: 3. The CDR3 loop reads CATRLAGADTQYF. The CDR3 nucleotides are TGTGCCACCAGACTAGCGGGGGCAGATACGCAGTATTTT.

V is TRBV4-3 and J is TRBJ2-3; D is unresolved. The CDR3 consists of 12 residues. Per the germline V gene, CDR1 is LGHNA and CDR2 is YSLEER. V lost 1 base, J lost 7 bases, and 6 bases lay in between. The CDR3 loop reads CASSQAGHTQYF. In DNA, the CDR3 is TGCGCCAGCAGCCAAGCGGGCCATACGCAGTATTTT.

This clonotype showed up many times. The rearrangement links TRBV29-1 to TRBJ1-1; 8 bases are a match to TRBD1. Germline-derived CDR1 and CDR2 are SQVTM and ANQGSEA. J gave up 3 bases and V 7 bases, and 4 bases lay outside the gene matches. This CDR3 region has 12 residues. The CDR3 DNA follows: TGCAGCGGTGAGACAGGGGACACTGAAGCTTTCTTT. Translated: CSGETGDTEAFF.

The chain combines TRBV12-3 or TRBV12-4 with TRBJ1-1; D may be TRBD1 (5 bases). The CDR3 sequence is 14 residues long. The germline V and J ends were trimmed by 5 bases and 8 bases, with 18 bases remaining between them. CDR3 amino acids: CASSVGLPTREAFF. The CDR3 region has the DNA TGTGCCAGCAGTGTGGGACTTCCTACCCGGGAAGCTTTCTTT.

The rearrangement links TRBV9 to TRBJ2-7; D ambiguous. The CDR3 is 14 amino acids. The V end lost 0 bases, the J end lost 4 bases, and 11 bases lay between the germline ends. Germline V CDR1 and CDR2: SGDLS, YYNGEE. As DNA, the CDR3 is TGTGCCAGCAGCGTAGACCCCAACGGATACGAGCAGTACTTC. Translation gives CASSVDPNGYEQYF.

This clonotype appeared a few times. The chain couples TRBV12-3 or TRBV12-4 to TRBJ2-2; 11 nucleotides agree with TRBD2. There are 14 residues in the CDR3. V was pared by 5 bases and J by 14 bases, with 10 bases of the junction left unmatched. The DNA of the CDR3 is TGTGCCAGCAGTCCCCGTAGCGGGGGGGCGGATCTGTTTTTT. This codes for CASSPRSGGADLFF.

This chain uses TRBV6-5 with TRBJ2-3, with 7 bases matching TRBD2. Germline loops: CDR1 MNHEY, CDR2 SVGAGI. The CDR3 contains 15 residues. V lost 4 bases and J lost 5; bases outside the gene matches: 9. The CDR3 loop is CASSFLAEALDTQYF. Written as DNA, the CDR3 is TGTGCCAGCAGTTTCCTAGCGGAGGCACTAGATACGCAGTATTTT.

This clonotype has more than one count but fewer than ten. At one of its ends the junction is not consistent with the germline gene, which may arise from a read error. The genes are TRBV20-1 and TRBJ1-1, with D perhaps TRBD1 (6 bases). CDR1 is DFQATT and CDR2 is SNEGSKA in the germline V gene (reference sequence). This CDR3 is built from 14 residues. The CDR3 bases are TGCAGTGCGAGAGATCCGGGGGCGAACACTGAAGCTTTCTTT. Encoded protein: CSARDPGANTEAFF.

There are a few counts of this clonotype. This chain links TRBV11-2 with TRBJ2-1; TRBD1 matches 7 bases. V lost 5 bases to trimming and J lost 14 bases; unmatched junction nucleotides: 18. This CDR3 contains 15 residues. Germline values: CDR1 SGHAT, CDR2 FQNNGV. CDR3 loop: CASSPWTGLDHREFF. DNA of the CDR3: TGTGCCAGCAGCCCATGGACAGGTCTCGACCATAGGGAGTTCTTC.

Only a few counts were recorded for this clonotype. In nucleotides, the CDR3 is TGTGCCAGCAGCGTAGCCGACACCCGCTACTATGGCTACACCTTC. This codes for CASSVADTRYYGYTF. V usage is TRBV9 and J usage is TRBJ1-2; the D is unclear. V lost 0 bases, J lost 3 bases, and 12 bases lay in between. This CDR3 is built from 15 residues. Germline V CDR1 and CDR2: SGDLS, YYNGEE.

This chain uses TRBV10-3 with TRBJ2-5; 12 bases are a match to TRBD2. Trimming at V came to 5 bases and at J to 2 bases, leaving 6 bases not matched to a gene. There are 16 residues in the CDR3. The germline V gene encodes CDR1 ENHRY and CDR2 SYGVKD. CDR3 sequence reads: CAISRGLAGNQETQYF. The CDR3 DNA follows: TGTGCCATCAGTCGAGGACTAGCGGGAAATCAAGAGACCCAGTACTTC.

V usage is TRBV4-3 and J usage is TRBJ1-5; D gene ambiguous. V was shortened by 0 bases and J by 8 bases, with 17 bases between the two germline ends. The germline CDR1 and CDR2 sequences are LGHNA and YSLEER. This CDR3 has 16 residues. The CDR3 reads CASSQESGEGVKPQHF. The CDR3 region has the DNA TGCGCCAGCAGCCAAGAGTCTGGCGAGGGAGTCAAGCCCCAGCATTTT.

This clonotype turned up a few times. The chain recombines TRBV20-1 with TRBJ1-6, with TRBD1 matching over 8 bases. The V gene end was trimmed by 0 bases and the J gene end by 7 bases; junction bases not matched to a gene: 5. This CDR3 spans 15 amino acids. Germline values: CDR1 DFQATT, CDR2 SNEGSKA (reference sequence). CDR3 sequence reads: CSAREPTGGNSPLHF. The CDR3 DNA sequence: TGCAGTGCTAGAGAGCCTACAGGGGGGAATTCACCCCTCCACTTT.

This clonotype was picked up a small number of times. The genes are TRBV6-5 and TRBJ1-1, with D possibly TRBD1 on 6 matching bases. V lost 6 bases and J 10 bases, leaving 15 bases between the germline ends. The CDR3 loop spans 12 amino acids. The germline V gene has CDR1 MNHEY and CDR2 SVGAGI. Written as DNA, the CDR3 is TGTGCCAGCAGCAAACCCGGGACAAGAGCTTTCTTT. Its translation is CASSKPGTRAFF.

This clonotype has only a few counts. This chain connects TRBV30 to TRBJ2-1; TRBD1 aligns across 8 bases. V gave up 3 bases and J gave up 10 bases; unmatched junction bases: 8. CDR3 size: 13 residues. Germline loops: CDR1 GTSNPN, CDR2 SVGIG (reference sequence). For the CDR3, the DNA is TGTGCCTGGAGCCACGACAGGGGCTTGGAGCAGTTCTTC. Its translation: CAWSHDRGLEQFF. The entire variable domain, with the rest obtained from reference TRBV30 and TRBJ2-1, is as follows: SQTIHQWPATLVQPVGSPLSLECTVEGTSNPNLYWYRQAAGRGLQLLFYSVGIGQISSEVPQNLSASRPQDRQFILSSKKLLLSDSGFYLCAWSHDRGLEQFFGPGTRLTVL.